This TCR beta chain was documented in a study of blood T cell repertoires in COVID-19. For the study at large: From the United States, Italy and Spain came samples of acute and convalescent COVID-19. PBMCs, B-cell-depleted T cells, or T cells provided the cDNA or gDNA that made up the material.

Original processing methods: Cell counts per sample came from amplifying reference gene primers. Assay: immunoSEQ multiplex PCR; the TCRdb copy retains only in-frame clones and omits some. V and J calls and clone size are as listed in that table; D and trimming were resolved from the DNA. The data contain under 300,000 clones, 87% of them singletons. CDR1 and CDR2 (germline): SQVTM, ANQGSEA. The CDR3 runs 13 residues. The V gene lost 5 bases and the J gene lost 5 bases, with 15 bases spanning the gap. The source is a man between 60 and 75 years old who had recovered from COVID-19. J is TRBJ1-1 and V is TRBV29-1; a weak D match, TRBD1 (5 bases). Sequenced sample: peripheral blood. CDR3 residues: CSVRGFVTTEAFF. The CDR3 DNA follows: TGCAGCGTTCGGGGGTTCGTAACAACTGAAGCTTTCTTT.